The 16 T cell receptor beta chains presented below share a single source sample, sequenced in a study of response to subunit inactivated influenza vaccine. A single record per CDR3 protein comes from TCRdb applying MiXCR to the RT-PCR reads. This table holds some 850,000 distinct CDR3 sequences, around 20% found once. The sequencing here drew on PBMCs from blood, taken more than 4 days after vaccination. The source of these receptors is a middle-aged man who received an inactivated influenza vaccine.

The gene calls are TRBV12-3 or TRBV12-4 and TRBJ2-7; possible D gene TRBD1, 6 bases. This CDR3 spans 14 amino acids. Trimming stripped 5 bases from V and 3 bases from J, with 14 bases between. CDR3 in amino acids: CASSPSGTLYEQYF. In nucleotides, the CDR3 is TGTGCCAGCAGTCCCTCCGGGACACTCTACGAGCAGTACTTC.

This clonotype was seen ten or more times. This chain connects TRBV15 to TRBJ2-3, with 7 nucleotides matching TRBD1. This CDR3 is built from 16 residues. Germline V gene data show CDR1 as LNHNV and CDR2 as YYDKDF (reference sequence). Unmatched junction bases numbered 5, after V lost 2 bases and J lost 0 bases. CDR3: CATSRRQGPSTDTQYF. CDR3 DNA: TGTGCCACCAGCAGAAGACAGGGCCCGAGCACAGATACGCAGTATTTT.

This clonotype has a handful of counts. The chain recombines TRBV7-2 with TRBJ1-2; D gene uncertain. V was cut by 5 bases and J by 2 bases, with 21 bases left in between. The length of the CDR3 is 17 residues. CDR1 is SGHTA, CDR2 FQGNSA, per germline. This chain's CDR3 is CASSTRESPSGNYGYTF. The CDR3 region has the DNA TGTGCCAGCAGCACCCGCGAAAGCCCCTCTGGCAACTATGGCTACACCTTC. Together with reference TRBV7-2 and TRBJ1-2, the CDR3 gives the full variable domain: GAGVSQSPSNKVTEKGKDVELRCDPISGHTALYWYRQSLGQGLEFLIYFQGNSAPDKSGLPSDRFSAERTGGSVSTLTIQRTQQEDSAVYLCASSTRESPSGNYGYTFGSGTRLTVV.

Many counts were recorded for this clonotype. The chain uses TRBV29-1 and TRBJ1-1, with D unresolved. The CDR3 covers 14 residues. In germline, CDR1 is SQVTM, CDR2 ANQGSEA. Trimming left V 6 bases short and J 4 bases short, with 18 bases between. The CDR3 DNA sequence: TGCAGCGTCTTAGAGACCGGGAGCACCACTGAAGCTTTCTTT. This gives the protein CSVLETGSTTEAFF. Based on the CDR3 plus reference TRBV29-1 and TRBJ1-1, the full variable domain is SAVISQKPSRDICQRGTSLTIQCQVDSQVTMMFWYRQQPGQSLTLIATANQGSEATYESGFVIDKFPISRPNLTFSTLTVSNMSPEDSSIYLCSVLETGSTTEAFFGQGTRLTVV.

V gene TRBV4-2 combines with J gene TRBJ1-2, with 9 bases fitting TRBD1. Trimming took 5 bases from V and 4 from J; bases not matched to a gene: 5. This CDR3 is 14 amino acids long. Germline V gives CDR1 LGHNA, CDR2 YNFKEQ. The CDR3 DNA reads TGTGCCAGCAGCTGGGACAGGGTGGTCTATGGCTACACCTTC. The encoded protein is CASSWDRVVYGYTF.

This clonotype was seen a handful of times. This chain connects TRBV10-3 to TRBJ2-1; D not certain. Germline CDR1 reads ENHRY; CDR2 reads SYGVKD. There are 14 residues in the CDR3. With 6 bases removed from V and 2 bases from J, the gap between germline ends came to 11 bases. The CDR3 DNA follows: TGTGCCATCAGCCGACATGTGGCCTACAATGAGCAGTTCTTC. Its translation is CAISRHVAYNEQFF.

The V call is TRBV28, the J call TRBJ2-1, with a weak D call TRBD2 (5 bases). Germline loops: CDR1 MDHEN, CDR2 SYDVKM. V was clipped by 7 bases and J by 15 bases, with 16 bases between them. The CDR3 is 11 amino acids. CDR3 residues: CASKEGQNGFF. In nucleotides, the CDR3 is TGTGCCAGCAAAGAGGGCCAAAACGGGTTCTTC.

For this clonotype: A read error may be the cause here, since a much bigger clone is one base away. The CDR3 DNA follows: TGTGCCAGCAGCTTAGGACAGTACTATCAGCCCCAGCATTTT. Protein product: CASSLGQYYQPQHF. The rearrangement links TRBV7-9 to TRBJ1-5, with D possibly being TRBD1 (5 bases). CDR1 and CDR2 (germline): SEHNR, FQNEAQ (reference sequence). V was cut by 1 base and J by 5 bases, with 9 bases left in between. The CDR3 is 14 residues long. Combining the CDR3 with reference TRBV7-9 and TRBJ1-5 gives the whole variable domain DTGVSQNPRHKITKRGQNVTFRCDPISEHNRLYWYRQTLGQGPEFLTYFQNEAQLEKSRLLSDRFSAERPKGSFSTLEIQRTEQGDSAMYLCASSLGQYYQPQHFGDGTRLSIL.

This clonotype was picked up a small number of times. The chain has TRBV25-1 and TRBJ1-2; tentatively, D is TRBD1 (5 bases). Trimming stripped 6 bases from V and 7 bases from J, with 27 bases between. The germline CDR1 and CDR2 sequences are MGHDK and SYGVNS. CDR3 size: 17 residues. In nucleotides, the CDR3 is TGTGCCAGCAGCGACAGAGTTCGGGGTTTACAGTACGGTGGCTACACCTTC. Its protein is CASSDRVRGLQYGGYTF.

This clonotype was seen more than once but under ten times. The J gene is TRBJ2-3, the V gene TRBV10-3, with a tentative D call TRBD2 (6 bases). The germline V and J ends were trimmed by 6 bases and 4 bases, with 17 bases remaining between them. Germline V gene data show CDR1 as ENHRY and CDR2 as SYGVKD. The CDR3 totals 15 residues. CDR3 nucleotide sequence: TGTGCCATCAGGGAACCGGGACTCGCGCCAGATACGCAGTATTTT. Protein sequence: CAIREPGLAPDTQYF.

This clonotype was seen a few times. The V and J genes are TRBV5-1 and TRBJ2-7, with a possible D match to TRBD2 (5 bases). CDR1 is SGHRS, CDR2 YFSETQ, per germline. This CDR3 is built from 17 residues. The V end was cut by 1 base, the J end by 0 bases, with 17 bases between. Here the CDR3 reads CASSLRSRAGGSYEQYF. In DNA, the CDR3 is TGCGCCAGCAGCTTGCGGTCGCGGGCAGGCGGCTCCTACGAGCAGTACTTC.

The table lists this clonotype with a few counts. The J gene is TRBJ2-2, the V gene TRBV12-3 or TRBV12-4; D gene ambiguous. With 1 base removed from V and 8 bases from J, the gap between germline ends came to 8 bases. This CDR3 spans 13 amino acids. DNA for the CDR3: TGTGCCAGCAGTTTAGATGGGTTAGGGGAGCTGTTTTTT. This gives the protein CASSLDGLGELFF.

This rearrangement joins TRBV5-4 to TRBJ2-2; D gene unclear. The CDR3 sequence is 13 residues long. Per the germline V gene, CDR1 is SGHNT and CDR2 is YYREEE (reference sequence). Trimming removed 3 bases at V and 5 bases at J, with 8 bases between. CDR3 in amino acids: CASSSKGTGELFF. CDR3 nucleotide sequence: TGTGCCAGCAGCTCGAAAGGGACCGGGGAGCTGTTTTTT. The full variable domain, with the rest looked up from reference TRBV5-4 and TRBJ2-2, is ETGVTQSPTHLIKTRGQQVTLRCSSQSGHNTVSWYQQALGQGPQFIFQYYREEENGRGNFPPRFSGLQFPNYSSELNVNALELDDSALYLCASSSKGTGELFFGEGSRLTVL.

The rearrangement links TRBV12-3 or TRBV12-4 to TRBJ2-1; 10 bases fit TRBD2. V lost 3 bases and J lost 4; bases outside the gene matches: 9. The length of the CDR3 is 17 residues. CDR3 region: CASSFRWSGGVYNEQFF. CDR3 nucleotides: TGTGCCAGCAGTTTTAGATGGAGCGGGGGGGTGTACAATGAGCAGTTCTTC.

This clonotype was detected ten times or more. The chain links TRBV20-1 to TRBJ1-2; D gene uncertain. Trimming took off 2 bases at V and 5 bases at J, with 3 bases between the two ends. The CDR3 has 10 residues. CDR1 DFQATT and CDR2 SNEGSKA come from the germline V gene (reference sequence). The CDR3 DNA sequence: TGCAGTGCTAGAACGTATGGCTACACCTTC. This sequence encodes CSARTYGYTF.

A few counts support this clonotype. J is TRBJ2-2 and V is TRBV12-3 or TRBV12-4; D may correspond to TRBD1 or TRBD2 (5 bases each). The CDR3 is made up of 13 amino acids. Trimming stripped 6 bases from V and 2 bases from J, with 7 bases between. This CDR3 is CASRGDNTGELFF. The DNA of the CDR3 is TGTGCCAGCAGGGGGGATAACACCGGGGAGCTGTTTTTT.